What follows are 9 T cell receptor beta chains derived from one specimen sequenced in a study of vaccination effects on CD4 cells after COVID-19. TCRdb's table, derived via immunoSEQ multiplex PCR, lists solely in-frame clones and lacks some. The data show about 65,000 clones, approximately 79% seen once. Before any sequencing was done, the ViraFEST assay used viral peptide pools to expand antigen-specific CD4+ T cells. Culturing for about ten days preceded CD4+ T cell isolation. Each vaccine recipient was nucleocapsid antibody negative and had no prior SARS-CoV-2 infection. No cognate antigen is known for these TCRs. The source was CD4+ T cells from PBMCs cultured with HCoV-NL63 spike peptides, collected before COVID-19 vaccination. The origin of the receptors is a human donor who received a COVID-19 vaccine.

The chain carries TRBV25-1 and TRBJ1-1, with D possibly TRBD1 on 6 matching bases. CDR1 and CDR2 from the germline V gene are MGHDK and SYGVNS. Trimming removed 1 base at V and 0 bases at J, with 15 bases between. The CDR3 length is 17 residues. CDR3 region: CASSESRTASLNTEAFF. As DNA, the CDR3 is TGTGCCAGCAGTGAATCCCGGACAGCTTCATTGAACACTGAAGCTTTCTTT.

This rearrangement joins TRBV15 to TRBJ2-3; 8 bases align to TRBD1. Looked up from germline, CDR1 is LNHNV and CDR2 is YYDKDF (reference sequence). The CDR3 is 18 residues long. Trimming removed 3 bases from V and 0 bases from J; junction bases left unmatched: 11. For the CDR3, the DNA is TGTGCCACCAGCAGGCGGATCCGGACAGGGACTAGCACAGATACGCAGTATTTT. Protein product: CATSRRIRTGTSTDTQYF.

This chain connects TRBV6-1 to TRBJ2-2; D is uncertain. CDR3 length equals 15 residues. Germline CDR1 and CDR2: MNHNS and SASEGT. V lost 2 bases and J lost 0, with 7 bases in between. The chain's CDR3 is CASSEQSSNTGELFF. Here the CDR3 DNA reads TGTGCCAGCAGTGAACAAAGTTCGAACACCGGGGAGCTGTTTTTT.

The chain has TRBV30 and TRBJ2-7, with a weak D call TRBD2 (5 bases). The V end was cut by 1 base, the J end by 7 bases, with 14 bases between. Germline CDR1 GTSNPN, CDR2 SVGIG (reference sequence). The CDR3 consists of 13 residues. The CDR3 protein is CAWSAQYRGEQYV. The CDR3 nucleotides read TGTGCCTGGAGTGCCCAGTATCGGGGAGAGCAGTACGTC.

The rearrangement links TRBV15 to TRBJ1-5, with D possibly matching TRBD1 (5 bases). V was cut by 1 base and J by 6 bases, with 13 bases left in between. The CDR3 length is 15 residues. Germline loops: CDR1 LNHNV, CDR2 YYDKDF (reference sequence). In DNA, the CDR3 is TGTGCCACCAGCAGAGCAGGGCCAGGCAGTCAGCCCCAGCATTTT. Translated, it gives CATSRAGPGSQPQHF.

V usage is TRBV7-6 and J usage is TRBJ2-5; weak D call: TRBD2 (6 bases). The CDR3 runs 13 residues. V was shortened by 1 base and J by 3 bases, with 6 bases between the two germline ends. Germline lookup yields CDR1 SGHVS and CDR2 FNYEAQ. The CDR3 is CASSLGGKETQYF. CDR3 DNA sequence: TGTGCCAGCAGCTTAGGCGGGAAAGAGACCCAGTACTTC.

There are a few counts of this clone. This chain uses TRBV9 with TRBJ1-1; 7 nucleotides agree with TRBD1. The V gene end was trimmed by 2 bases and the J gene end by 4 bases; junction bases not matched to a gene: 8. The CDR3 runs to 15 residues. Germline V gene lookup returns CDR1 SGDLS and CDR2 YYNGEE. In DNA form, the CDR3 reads TGTGCCAGCAGCGTGGGGACAGACCTTTCCACTGAAGCTTTCTTT. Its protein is CASSVGTDLSTEAFF.

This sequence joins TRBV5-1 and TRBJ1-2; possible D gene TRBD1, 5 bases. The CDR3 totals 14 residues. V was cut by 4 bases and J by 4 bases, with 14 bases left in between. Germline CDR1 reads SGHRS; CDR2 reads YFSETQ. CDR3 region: CASSPGRDSYGYTF. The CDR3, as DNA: TGCGCCAGCAGCCCTGGCAGGGATAGCTATGGCTACACCTTC. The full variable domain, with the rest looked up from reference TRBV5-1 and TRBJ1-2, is KAGVTQTPRYLIKTRGQQVTLSCSPISGHRSVSWYQQTPGQGLQFLFEYFSETQRNKGNFPGRFSGRQFSNSRSEMNVSTLELGDSALYLCASSPGRDSYGYTFGSGTRLTVV.

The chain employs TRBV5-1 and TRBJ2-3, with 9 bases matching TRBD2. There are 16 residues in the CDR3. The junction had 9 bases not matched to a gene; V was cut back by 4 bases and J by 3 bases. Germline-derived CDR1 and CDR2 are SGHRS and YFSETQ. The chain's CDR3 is CASSPRASGVTDTQYF. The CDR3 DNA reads TGCGCCAGCAGCCCCCGCGCTAGCGGGGTGACAGATACGCAGTATTTT.